This entry features one T cell receptor beta chain sequence. Its antigen is still unknown. V lost 0 bases, J lost 7 bases, and 13 bases lay in between. The CDR3 runs to 14 residues. Germline assignment: CDR1 MNHEY and CDR2 SVGAGI. This entry is derived from a study of lymphopenia after photon versus proton radiotherapy. Whole-study results and caveats: Under photons, naive T cells and diversity fell while effector/memory populations rose. Post-nadir TCR diversity decline inversely tracked overall survival among those who died.

Sequencing used immunoSEQ multiplex PCR; TCRdb keeps in-frame clones, though not all of them. The data hold tens of thousands of clones, with approximately 90% observed a single time. Sample: peripheral blood, taken from a patient treated with photon-based radiotherapy. The chain employs TRBV6-5 and TRBJ2-7; D is perhaps TRBD1 (5 bases). The sequence was collected from a woman in her sixties or seventies with pancreatic cancer. CDR3 DNA: TGTGCCAGCAGTTACTCGCAGGGCCGCGGAGAGCAGTACTTC. Its translation is CASSYSQGRGEQYF.